Listed below are T cell receptor beta chains from one sample, sequenced in a study of graft-versus-host responses after intestinal transplantation. Only in-frame clones appear in the TCRdb table, and some are missing; sequencing was by immunoSEQ multiplex PCR. Among tens of thousands of clones, 80% to 95% were seen once, and the ten largest hold almost 2.5%. No antigen has been identified for these receptors. The source material was unstimulated CD4+ T cells sorted from spleen or lymph node cells, sampled before transplant. Receptor source: a human donor who was the organ donor for an intestinal transplant. Both conserved end residues are part of each CDR3. Each record gives: J gene, V gene, clone size, D gene, CDR3 DNA, CDR3 protein. D genes are given only for firm matches. Clone sizes are given selectively: once, few, many, or a class where the clone is expanded.

TRBJ2-2 TRBV18 NA TRBD1 TGTGCCAGCTCACCACCAGGACAGGGGGCCTACACCGGGGAGCTGTTTTTT CASSPPGQGAYTGELFF
TRBJ2-2 TRBV19 NA TRBD1 TGTGCCAGTAGTGCAGGGACAGGGGTCACCGGGGAGCTGTTTTTT CASSAGTGVTGELFF
TRBJ2-7 TRBV28 NA TRBD2 TGTGCCAGCAGTTTAACCGGGACTAGCGGGTGGACCTACGAGCAGTACTTC CASSLTGTSGWTYEQYF
TRBJ1-2 TRBV27 NA NA TGTGCCAGCAGGCCACAGGGAGGGAACTATGGCTACACCTTC CASRPQGGNYGYTF
TRBJ1-2 TRBV4-1 NA TRBD1 TGCGCCAGCAGCCCCGGGACAGGTAGGCGTCGTGATGGCCACACCTTC CASSPGTGRRRDGHTF
TRBJ1-4 TRBV5-1 NA NA TGCGCCAGCAGCTTGGAACATGTTAATGAAAAACTGTTTTTT CASSLEHVNEKLFF
TRBJ1-1 TRBV6-6 NA NA TGTGCCAGCAGTTTTCCCGGGACGGGGAACACTGAAGCTTTCTTT CASSFPGTGNTEAFF
TRBJ1-6 TRBV6-5 NA NA TGTGCCAGCAGTTACTCTCGGAGATCTAATTCACCCCTCCACTTT CASSYSRRSNSPLHF
TRBJ2-7 TRBV28 NA NA TGTGCCAGCAGTTCAAATCGACTAGGGACCTACGAGCAGTACTTC CASSSNRLGTYEQYF
TRBJ2-3 TRBV6-1 few TRBD2 TGTGCCAGCAGTGCGACTAGCGGGAGGGCCGGAATTAAAGATACGCAGTATTTT CASSATSGRAGIKDTQYF
TRBJ2-2 TRBV7-9 NA TRBD2 TGTGCCAGCAGCTTTCGCCTAGCGGGTCTGACCGGGGAGCTGTTTTTT CASSFRLAGLTGELFF
TRBJ1-2 TRBV10-3 NA NA TGTGCCATCACTAATGACAGGAACTATGGCTACACCTTC CAITNDRNYGYTF
TRBJ2-5 TRBV10-3 NA NA TGTGCCATCAGTGGTGAGGGAGAGACCCAGTACTTC CAISGEGETQYF
TRBJ2-5 TRBV6-5 NA NA TGTGCCAGCAGTTACACCGGGGAGACCCAGTACTTC CASSYTGETQYF
TRBJ2-3 TRBV7-3 NA NA TGTGCCAGCAGCCCCTCGGGGTTCACAGATACGCAGTATTTT CASSPSGFTDTQYF
TRBJ1-5 TRBV6-5 NA NA TGTGCCAGCAGTTACAGAGCAGGAGGCGATCAGCCCCAGCATTTT CASSYRAGGDQPQHF
TRBJ1-1 TRBV18 NA NA TGTGCCAGCTCACCCTTACAGGGGAACACTGAAGCTTTCTTT CASSPLQGNTEAFF
TRBJ2-7 TRBV5-4 NA NA TGTGCCAGCAGCATATACAGGGCTTACGAGCAGTACTTC CASSIYRAYEQYF
TRBJ2-3 TRBV19 NA TRBD2 TGTGCCAGTAGTATAGCGGGAGGGCCAGATACGCAGTATTTT CASSIAGGPDTQYF
TRBJ2-5 TRBV5-6 NA NA TGTGCCAGCAGCTTGAGGAGGCGCATCCAAGAGACCCAGTACTTC CASSLRRRIQETQYF
TRBJ1-1 TRBV10-3 few TRBD1 TGTGCCATCAGTGAAACGGGACAGGGGGCGGTGAACACTGAAGCTTTCTTT CAISETGQGAVNTEAFF
TRBJ2-1 TRBV20-1 NA NA TGCAGTGCTACAGGGGACAATGAGCAGTTCTTC CSATGDNEQFF
TRBJ2-7 TRBV21-1 NA NA TGTGCCAGCAGCAAAGTCGGGGGCAGGGGCTACGAGCAGTACTTC CASSKVGGRGYEQYF
TRBJ2-3 TRBV18 NA TRBD2 TGTGCCAGCTCACCAGACCTCGTTGTGGGAGGGCCCAAAGATACGCAGTATTTT CASSPDLVVGGPKDTQYF
TRBJ2-5 TRBV5-6 NA NA TGTGCCAGCAGCTTGAGGACTGTAAGGCAAGAGACCCAGTACTTC CASSLRTVRQETQYF
TRBJ2-1 TRBV4-3 NA NA TGCGCCAGCAGCCCCCTGCCTAGGGGGTCGGGCAATGAGCAGTTCTTC CASSPLPRGSGNEQFF
TRBJ2-1 TRBV9 NA NA TGTGCCAGCAGCCCCCGGACTCTCTCCTACAATGAGCAGTTCTTC CASSPRTLSYNEQFF
TRBJ2-7 TRBV28 once NA TGTGCCAGCAGCGGCTTCAGATCCTACGAGCAGTACTTC CASSGFRSYEQYF
TRBJ2-2 TRBV5-6 NA TRBD1 TGTGCCAGCAGCTTGTACACAGGGGGCCCCGGGGAGCTGTTTTTT CASSLYTGGPGELFF
TRBJ2-3 TRBV2 NA TRBD2 TGTGCCAGCAGTGAGAGAGGGTTCCCTACTAGCGGGAGCACAGATACGCAGTATTTT CASSERGFPTSGSTDTQYF
TRBJ2-3 TRBV4-3 NA NA TGCGCCAGCAGCCAAGGAATCGGGGGCACAGATACGCAGTATTTT CASSQGIGGTDTQYF
TRBJ2-3 TRBV19 NA TRBD2 TGTGCCAGTAGCAAATCTTCCGGGACTAGCGGGACAGATACGCAGTATTTT CASSKSSGTSGTDTQYF
TRBJ1-5 TRBV19 NA NA TGTGCCAGTAGTATGGGAGGGGAAAGCAATCAGCCCCAGCATTTT CASSMGGESNQPQHF
TRBJ1-4 TRBV4-3 few TRBD1 TGCGCCAGCAGCCAAGAGACCTGGACAGGGGTGAACAAACTGTTTTTT CASSQETWTGVNKLFF
TRBJ1-1 TRBV19 NA TRBD1 TGTGCCAGTAGTATAACAGGGGGCAACACTGAAGCTTTCTTT CASSITGGNTEAFF
TRBJ1-1 TRBV5-1 NA NA TGCGCCAGCAGCTCCGGACAGTACACTGAAGCTTTCTTT CASSSGQYTEAFF
TRBJ1-1 TRBV11-3 NA NA TGTGCCAGCAGCCCCGGGTACGGGGGCAGAAACGAAGCTTTCTTT CASSPGYGGRNEAFF
TRBJ1-6 TRBV7-2 NA TRBD1 TGTGCCAGCAGCTTACTGGACAGGGGTACACCCCTCCACTTT CASSLLDRGTPLHF
TRBJ2-5 TRBV5-6 NA TRBD2 TGTGCCAGCAGCGTGCTAGCGGGAGAGGGTGAGACCCAGTACTTC CASSVLAGEGETQYF
TRBJ2-1 TRBV19 NA NA TGTGCCAGTAGTATAGGGGGCAATGAGCAGTTCTTC CASSIGGNEQFF
TRBJ2-4 TRBV4-2 NA TRBD2 TGTGCAAGCAGCCAAGGGGACGGGAGGGCAGACATTCAGTACTTC CASSQGDGRADIQYF
TRBJ2-5 TRBV25-1 NA NA TGTGCCAGCAGTCCCAGGGTGGACGTGGAGACCCAGTACTTC CASSPRVDVETQYF
TRBJ1-5 TRBV19 NA TRBD1 TGTGCCAGCATAAAAGGGACAGGGAGCAATCAGCCCCAGCATTTT CASIKGTGSNQPQHF
TRBJ1-3 TRBV7-2 NA NA TGTGCCAGCAGCTTCGGTCTCTCTGGAAACACCATATATTTT CASSFGLSGNTIYF
TRBJ2-5 TRBV6-1 NA TRBD2 TGTGCCAGCAGTGGCCGCTCCTGGGCGGGAGGAGGGGAGACCCAGTACTTC CASSGRSWAGGGETQYF
TRBJ2-5 TRBV28 NA TRBD2 TGTGCCAGCAGTTTAAGCGGGAGGGGGGAGACCCAGTACTTC CASSLSGRGETQYF
TRBJ2-2 TRBV10-3 NA NA TGTGCCATCAGTCAGACAGGAGAGAACACCGGGGAGCTGTTTTTT CAISQTGENTGELFF
TRBJ2-1 TRBV29-1 NA TRBD1 TGCAGCGTTGCACAGGGGGGAAACAATGAGCAGTTCTTC CSVAQGGNNEQFF
TRBJ2-5 TRBV4-2 NA NA TGTGCCAGCAGCCAAGGACACCAAGAGACCCAGTACTTC CASSQGHQETQYF